This entry lists 25 T cell receptor beta chains sequenced from one sample in a study of Ad26.COV2.S vaccination and SARS-CoV-2 variants (dated by TCRdb to the early 2020s). The library came from the immunoSEQ multiplex PCR assay. TCRdb's version of the immuneACCESS table is confined to in-frame rearrangements and falls short of the full clone set. An unresolved V gene accounts for under half of the shortfall where checked; the remainder is of unknown origin. For this sample the table gives around 170,000 clones, of which 87% were detected only once. The top ten constitute about 5.5% of the sample. The sample's time point label is to be understood as: individuals recovered from natural SARS-CoV-2 infection. This specimen consisted of peripheral blood, obtained after recovery from COVID-19. The receptors were sampled from a human donor who had recovered from COVID-19.

The chain employs TRBV14 and TRBJ1-6; D is perhaps TRBD1 (5 bases). Germline V gene sequence: CDR1 SGHDN, CDR2 FVKESK. This CDR3 region has 15 residues. V lost 2 bases and J lost 10, with 15 bases in between. The CDR3 sequence: CASSQLGGGPSPLHF. The CDR3 region has the DNA TGTGCCAGCAGCCAACTCGGTGGGGGTCCGTCACCCCTCCACTTT.

V is TRBV2 and J is TRBJ1-6, with a weak D call TRBD1 (5 bases). The ends were cut back, 10 bases at V and 6 bases at J, with 16 bases in the middle. The length of the CDR3 is 14 residues. Germline loops: CDR1 SNHLY, CDR2 FYNNEI. The CDR3 DNA is TGTGCCACAAACCTGGGACCGATTAATTCACCCCTCCACTTT. This translates into CATNLGPINSPLHF. Variable domain in full (rest from reference TRBV2 and TRBJ1-6): EPEVTQTPSHQVTQMGQEVILRCVPISNHLYFYWYRQILGQKVEFLVSFYNNEISEKSEIFDDQFSVERPDGSNFTLKIRSTKLEDSAMYFCATNLGPINSPLHFGNGTRLTVT.

V is TRBV6-1 and J is TRBJ1-3; weak D call: TRBD1 (6 bases). The length of the CDR3 is 12 residues. Germline CDR1 and CDR2: MNHNS and SASEGT. Trimming left V 3 bases short and J 8 bases short, with 8 bases between. CDR3 residues: CASSDRGYTIYF. The CDR3 DNA is TGTGCCAGCAGTGACAGGGGCTACACCATATATTTT.

CDR3 nucleotides: TGTGCCAGCAGCTTGTTCAGAGGGGATAATTATGGCTACACCTTC. Its translation is CASSLFRGDNYGYTF. This rearrangement joins TRBV5-6 to TRBJ1-2; the D gene is possibly TRBD1 (5 bases). The CDR3 is 15 amino acids. V was pared by 1 base and J by 5 bases, with 15 bases between. CDR1 and CDR2 from the germline V gene are SGHDT and YYEEEE.

A word on this clone: Other DNA sequences within the sample encode an identical CDR3. The rearrangement uses TRBV4-1 and TRBJ1-5; D is ambiguous. Germline loops: CDR1 MGHRA, CDR2 YSYEKL. CDR3 size: 14 residues. V was trimmed by 0 bases and J by 1 base, leaving 4 bases between them. This chain's CDR3 is CASSQDLSNQPQHF. The CDR3 DNA reads as TGCGCCAGCAGCCAAGATTTAAGCAATCAGCCCCAGCATTTT.

This clone was found many times. The chain carries TRBV24-1 and TRBJ2-1; the match to TRBD2 covers 12 bases. This CDR3 region has 14 residues. Trimming took 9 bases from V and 8 from J; bases not matched to a gene: 7. Germline assignment: CDR1 KGHDR and CDR2 SFDVKD. CDR3 DNA: TGTGCCACCCTTCCGAGACTAGCGGGGGATGAGCAGTTCTTC. The encoded protein is CATLPRLAGDEQFF.

This clone was picked up one time. The chain couples TRBV11-3 to TRBJ2-3; D gene unclear. There are 14 residues in the CDR3. V was trimmed by 5 bases and J by 0 bases, leaving 9 bases between them. Germline values: CDR1 SGHNT, CDR2 YENEEA. The CDR3 sequence is CASSPTVSTDTQYF. The CDR3 region has the DNA TGTGCCAGCAGCCCAACAGTAAGCACAGATACGCAGTATTTT. Variable domain in full (rest from reference TRBV11-3 and TRBJ2-3): EAGVVQSPRYKIIEKKQPVAFWCNPISGHNTLYWYLQNLGQGPELLIRYENEEAVDDSQLPKDRFSAERLKGVDSTLKIQPAELGDSAVYLCASSPTVSTDTQYFGPGTRLTVL.

The J gene is TRBJ1-2, the V gene TRBV21-1. TRBV21-1 is a known pseudogene. There are 17 residues in the CDR3. The CDR3 reads CASSKAGAFPLVYGYTF. CDR3 DNA: TGTGCCAGCAGCAAAGCGGGAGCCTTTCCCCTAGTCTATGGCTACACCTTC.

The chain employs TRBV4-1 and TRBJ2-2, with 8 bases identical to TRBD2. The CDR3 is 17 residues long. The J segment lost 4 bases and the V segment lost 0 bases, leaving 7 bases of the junction unmatched. The germline V gene encodes CDR1 MGHRA and CDR2 YSYEKL. CDR3 protein: CASSQEWSGRVTGELFF. As DNA, the CDR3 is TGCGCCAGCAGCCAAGAGTGGAGCGGGAGAGTCACCGGGGAGCTGTTTTTT.

This clone was seen only once. This chain uses TRBV29-1 with TRBJ1-2, with D tentatively TRBD1 (6 bases). Trimming pared 5 bases from V and 10 bases from J, leaving 23 bases between. Germline CDR1 is SQVTM and CDR2 is ANQGSEA. This CDR3 region has 14 residues. CDR3: CSVWDTDTDMAYTF. CDR3 DNA sequence: TGCAGCGTTTGGGACACCGATACAGATATGGCCTACACCTTC.

This clone appeared a single time. J is TRBJ2-2 and V is TRBV11-1, with D possibly being TRBD1 or TRBD2 (5 bases each). Trimming left V 9 bases short and J 1 base short, with 15 bases between. CDR1 and CDR2 from the germline V gene are SGHAT and FQDESV (reference sequence). The CDR3 extends over 15 amino acids. Written as DNA, the CDR3 is TGTGCCAGTCAAAAGGGGAGTGGGAACACCGGGGAGCTGTTTTTT. As protein: CASQKGSGNTGELFF.

The chain is built from TRBV19 and TRBJ2-7; 8 bases fit TRBD2. Trimming took 3 bases from V and 7 from J; bases not matched to a gene: 8. CDR3 length equals 14 residues. Per germline, CDR1 LNHDA and CDR2 SQIVND (reference sequence). The CDR3 sequence: CASSIMAGGGEQYF. CDR3 sequence (DNA): TGTGCCAGTAGTATCATGGCGGGAGGAGGTGAGCAGTACTTC. Combining the CDR3 with reference TRBV19 and TRBJ2-7 gives the whole variable domain DGGITQSPKYLFRKEGQNVTLSCEQNLNHDAMYWYRQDPGQGLRLIYYSQIVNDFQKGDIAEGYSVSREKKESFPLTVTSAQKNPTAFYLCASSIMAGGGEQYFGPGTRLTVT.

The chain has TRBV7-3 and TRBJ2-2; TRBD2 matches 11 bases. CDR1 and CDR2 from the germline V gene are SGHTA and FQGTGA. The CDR3 covers 17 residues. Trimming took 0 bases from V and 2 from J; bases not matched to a gene: 2. CDR3 loop: CASSLTGLAANTGELFF. CDR3 coding DNA: TGTGCCAGCAGCTTAACGGGACTAGCGGCTAACACCGGGGAGCTGTTTTTT.

V is TRBV4-1 and J is TRBJ1-1, with 8 bases that match TRBD1. V dropped 3 bases and J dropped 0; count of bases not matched to a gene: 9. Germline CDR1 reads MGHRA; CDR2 reads YSYEKL. The CDR3 consists of 17 residues. The chain's CDR3 is CASSQPGTGKMNTEAFF. The CDR3 DNA follows: TGCGCCAGCAGCCAGCCCGGGACAGGTAAAATGAACACTGAAGCTTTCTTT.

The chain employs TRBV19 and TRBJ2-5; 9 nucleotides agree with TRBD1. CDR3 length: 15 residues. The ends lost 4 bases at V and 4 bases at J; junction bases unmatched: 7. Germline CDR1 reads LNHDA; CDR2 reads SQIVND (reference sequence). The CDR3 nucleotides read TGTGCCAGTAGTACACAGGGGGCGCGTACAGAGACCCAGTACTTC. This gives the protein CASSTQGARTETQYF.

Details on this clone: Other DNA sequences in the same sample also yield this CDR3. The V and J genes are TRBV27 and TRBJ2-1; 14 bases align to TRBD2. This CDR3 contains 13 residues. Germline assignment: CDR1 MNHEY and CDR2 SMNVEV (reference sequence). J lost 7 bases, V lost 8 bases, and 1 base had no gene match. As DNA, the CDR3 is TGTGCCAGCCGACTAGCGGGAGGGAATGAGCAGTTCTTC. Translated, it gives CASRLAGGNEQFF.

This chain links TRBV5-1 with TRBJ2-1; 8 bases are a match to TRBD1. This CDR3 comprises 14 residues. The ends lost 0 bases at V and 8 bases at J; junction bases unmatched: 4. The V gene's germline CDR1 is SGHRS and CDR2 YFSETQ. In nucleotides, the CDR3 is TGCGCCAGCAGCTTGGCCGACAGGGGCGATGAGCAGTTCTTC. It specifies CASSLADRGDEQFF.

The chain uses TRBV5-1 and TRBJ1-5; D possibly corresponds to TRBD1 (5 bases). Germline CDR1 reads SGHRS; CDR2 reads YFSETQ. The CDR3 spans 15 residues. Trimming took off 0 bases at V and 1 base at J, with 8 bases between the two ends. CDR3 protein: CASSLGEGSNQPQHF. CDR3 nucleotides: TGCGCCAGCAGCTTGGGGGAGGGGAGCAATCAGCCCCAGCATTTT.

The chain has TRBV2 and TRBJ1-2; 7 bases line up with TRBD1. Germline V gene lookup returns CDR1 SNHLY and CDR2 FYNNEI. The CDR3 extends over 12 amino acids. Unmatched junction bases numbered 7, after V lost 8 bases and J lost 7 bases. The CDR3 reads CASSGGIRGYTF. The CDR3 bases are TGTGCCAGCTCAGGGGGTATTCGTGGCTACACCTTC.

V is TRBV15 and J is TRBJ2-5; D is perhaps TRBD1 or TRBD2 (5 bases each). V was cut by 7 bases and J by 2 bases, with 11 bases left in between. The germline gives CDR1 LNHNV, CDR2 YYDKDF (reference sequence). The CDR3 length is 13 residues. The CDR3 loop is CATTTRQQETQYF. DNA for the CDR3: TGTGCCACCACCACTAGACAGCAAGAGACCCAGTACTTC.

The chain employs TRBV19 and TRBJ2-3; D uncertain. Deletions cut 5 bases from V and 2 bases from J, with 17 bases between. Germline V gene data show CDR1 as LNHDA and CDR2 as SQIVND (reference sequence). This CDR3 region has 16 residues. The CDR3 nucleotides read TGTGCCAGTAGTTCCCCCACAAAGGAGCCCACAGATACGCAGTATTTT. Its protein is CASSSPTKEPTDTQYF.

V gene TRBV2 combines with J gene TRBJ2-4; D not certain. This CDR3 contains 12 residues. CDR1 and CDR2 (germline): SNHLY, FYNNEI. Trimming took off 9 bases at V and 0 bases at J, with 6 bases between the two ends. The DNA of the CDR3 is TGTGCCAGTGCTCTAGCCAAAAACATTCAGTACTTC. Translating gives CASALAKNIQYF.

The V gene is TRBV4-1, the J gene TRBJ2-7, with D perhaps TRBD1 (5 bases). Per the germline V gene, CDR1 is MGHRA and CDR2 is YSYEKL. The length of the CDR3 is 15 residues. Trimming removed 0 bases from V and 5 bases from J, with 14 bases in between. The CDR3 is CASSQDWGRVDEQYF. In DNA form, the CDR3 reads TGCGCCAGCAGCCAAGACTGGGGCAGGGTGGACGAGCAGTACTTC.

The CDR3 region is CASSQGSHETQYF. CDR3 DNA: TGTGCCAGCAGCCAAGGTTCTCATGAGACCCAGTACTTC. This sequence joins TRBV4-2 and TRBJ2-5; D not certain. The V end lost 1 base, the J end lost 5 bases, and 8 bases lay between the germline ends. CDR1 and CDR2 (germline): LGHNA, YNFKEQ. This CDR3 contains 13 residues.

This clone came up once. The chain combines TRBV2 with TRBJ2-5; no firm D call. Trimming took off 4 bases at V and 9 bases at J, with 6 bases between the two ends. The CDR3 runs 10 residues. Germline lookup yields CDR1 SNHLY and CDR2 FYNNEI. This CDR3 reads CASSVRAQYF. The DNA for the CDR3 is TGTGCCAGCAGTGTTAGGGCCCAGTACTTC.